This T cell receptor (beta chain) was found in a study of T cell responses to AZD1222 COVID-19 vaccine. CDR1 and CDR2 from the germline V gene are LGHDT and YNNKEL (reference sequence). Trimming stripped 6 bases from V and 5 bases from J, with 8 bases between. The CDR3 is 12 amino acids. TCRdb's table, derived via immunoSEQ multiplex PCR, lists solely in-frame clones and lacks some. The sample contains 60,000 to 75,000 clones, roughly 85% of which appear only once. In regard to this clone: The antigen remains undetermined.

Findings and caveats of the study: Reportedly, nearly half of unique spike TCRs recognized epitopes outside B.1.351/B.1.1.7 mutations.

The sequencing used peripheral blood, collected on day 0 of AZD1222 vaccination. The gene calls are TRBV3-1 (or the pseudogene TRBV3-2) and TRBJ2-1, with TRBD2 as a possible D gene (5 bases). This clonotype was sampled from an adult in good health. The CDR3 protein is CASRRENNEQFF. The CDR3, as DNA: TGTGCCAGCAGGAGGGAGAACAATGAGCAGTTCTTC.